The table lists the clone carrying this TCR beta chain with a few counts. Its antigen is currently unknown. For TCR beta, libraries came from quantitative 5'-RACE with molecular barcodes. TCRdb re-called the 5' RACE reads through MiXCR, storing one row per CDR3 protein. The table records hundreds of thousands of distinct CDR3 sequences, around 11% of them present only once. This specimen comes from a study of CD8 T cells in ankylosing spondylitis. Findings and caveats of the study: Significantly higher representation of disease-linked clones was reported for matched ankylosing spondylitis synovial fluid. Blood from ankylosing spondylitis patients appeared to carry a characteristic roughly 8-variant TCR beta motif.

The receptor was derived from a male donor with ankylosing spondylitis. The sequenced sample was blood, either unsorted or a sorted T cell fraction (not recorded which).

CDR3 protein: CASSLGPSQREELFF. CDR3 bases: TGTGCCAGCAGCTTAGGCCCCTCGCAACGGGAGGAACTGTTTTTT. This rearrangement joins TRBV7-2 to TRBJ1-4; D remains ambiguous. Germline values: CDR1 SGHTA, CDR2 FQGNSA. Trimming stripped 1 base from V and 12 bases from J, with 18 bases between. The length of the CDR3 is 15 residues.